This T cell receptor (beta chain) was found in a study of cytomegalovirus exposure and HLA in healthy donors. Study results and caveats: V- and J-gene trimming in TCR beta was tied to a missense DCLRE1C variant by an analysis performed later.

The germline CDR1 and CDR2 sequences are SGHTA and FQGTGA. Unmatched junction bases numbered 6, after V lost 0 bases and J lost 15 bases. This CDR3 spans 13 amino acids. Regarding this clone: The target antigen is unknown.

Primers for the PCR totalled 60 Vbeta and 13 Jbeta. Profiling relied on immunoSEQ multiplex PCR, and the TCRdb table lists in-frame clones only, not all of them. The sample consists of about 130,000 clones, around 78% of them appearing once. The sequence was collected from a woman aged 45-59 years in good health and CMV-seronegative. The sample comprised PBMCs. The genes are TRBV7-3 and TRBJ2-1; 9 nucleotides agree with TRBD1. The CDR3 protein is CASSLTGDRDRFF. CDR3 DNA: TGTGCCAGCAGCTTAACGGGGGACAGGGATCGGTTCTTC.